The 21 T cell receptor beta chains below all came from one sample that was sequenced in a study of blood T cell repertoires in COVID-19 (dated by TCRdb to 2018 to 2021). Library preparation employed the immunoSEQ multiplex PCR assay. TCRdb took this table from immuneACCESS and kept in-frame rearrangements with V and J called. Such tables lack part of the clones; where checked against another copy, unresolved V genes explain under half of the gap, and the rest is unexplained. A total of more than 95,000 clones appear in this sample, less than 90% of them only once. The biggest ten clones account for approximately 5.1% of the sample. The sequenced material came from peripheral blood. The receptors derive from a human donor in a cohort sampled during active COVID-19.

The chain's CDR3 is CASSPTGLAGDTDTQYF. CDR3 sequence (DNA): TGTGCCAGCAGCCCGACGGGACTAGCGGGAGACACAGATACGCAGTATTTT. The chain recombines TRBV11-3 with TRBJ2-3, with 14 bases matching TRBD2. V lost 5 bases, J lost 2 bases, and 6 bases stayed unmatched. CDR1 SGHNT and CDR2 YENEEA come from the germline V gene. The CDR3 sequence is 17 residues long.

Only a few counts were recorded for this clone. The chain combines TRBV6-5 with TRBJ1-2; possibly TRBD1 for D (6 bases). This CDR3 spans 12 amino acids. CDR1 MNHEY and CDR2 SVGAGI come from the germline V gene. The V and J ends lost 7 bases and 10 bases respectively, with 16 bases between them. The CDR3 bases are TGTGCCAGCACCATCAACGGACAGCCCTACACCTTC. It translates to CASTINGQPYTF.

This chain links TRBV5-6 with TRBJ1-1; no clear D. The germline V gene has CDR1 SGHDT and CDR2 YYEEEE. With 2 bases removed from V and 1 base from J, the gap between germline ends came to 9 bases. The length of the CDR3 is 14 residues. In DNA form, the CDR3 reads TGTGCCAGCAGCTTTGTGGTAGCGAACACTGAAGCTTTCTTT. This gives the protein CASSFVVANTEAFF.

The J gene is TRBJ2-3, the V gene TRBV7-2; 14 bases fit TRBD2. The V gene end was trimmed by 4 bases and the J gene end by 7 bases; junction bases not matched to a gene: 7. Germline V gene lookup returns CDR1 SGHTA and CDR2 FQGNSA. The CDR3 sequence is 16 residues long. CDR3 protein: CASSSRLAGGPNTQYF. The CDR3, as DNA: TGTGCCAGCAGCTCAAGACTAGCGGGGGGGCCAAATACGCAGTATTTT.

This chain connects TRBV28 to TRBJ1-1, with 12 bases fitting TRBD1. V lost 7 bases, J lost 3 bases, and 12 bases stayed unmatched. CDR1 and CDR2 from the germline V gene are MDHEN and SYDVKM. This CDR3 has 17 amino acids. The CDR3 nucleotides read TGTGCCAGCATCCTCCGGGGACAGGGGGCTTGGCACACTGAAGCTTTCTTT. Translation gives CASILRGQGAWHTEAFF.

The CDR3 reads CATSDAGSGELFF. As DNA, the CDR3 is TGTGCCACCAGTGATGCAGGGTCCGGGGAGCTGTTTTTT. V usage is TRBV24-1 and J usage is TRBJ2-2, with D perhaps matching TRBD1 (5 bases). The ends were cut back, 3 bases at V and 6 bases at J, with 7 bases in the middle. The CDR3 runs 13 residues. Germline-derived CDR1 and CDR2 are KGHDR and SFDVKD.

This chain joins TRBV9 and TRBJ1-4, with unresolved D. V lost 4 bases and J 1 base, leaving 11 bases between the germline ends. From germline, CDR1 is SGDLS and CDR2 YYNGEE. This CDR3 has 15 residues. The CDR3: CASSPAGGTNEKLFF. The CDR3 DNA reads TGTGCCAGCAGCCCTGCCGGCGGAACTAATGAAAAACTGTTTTTT.

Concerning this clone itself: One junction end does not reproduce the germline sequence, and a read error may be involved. The CDR3 reads CASRFDRSSSNEQFF. CDR3 nucleotides: TGTGCCAGTAGATTCGACAGGTCGTCCTCCAATGAGCAGTTCTTC. The chain combines TRBV19 with TRBJ2-1, with a possible D match to TRBD1 (6 bases). The CDR3 loop spans 15 amino acids. CDR1 is LNHDA, CDR2 SQIVND, per germline (reference sequence).

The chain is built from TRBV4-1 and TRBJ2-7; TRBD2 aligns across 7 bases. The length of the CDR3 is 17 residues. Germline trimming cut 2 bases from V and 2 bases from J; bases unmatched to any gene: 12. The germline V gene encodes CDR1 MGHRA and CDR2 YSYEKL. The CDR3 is CASSQPAEAGYPYEQYF. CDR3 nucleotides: TGCGCCAGCAGCCAACCCGCGGAAGCGGGGTATCCCTACGAGCAGTACTTC.

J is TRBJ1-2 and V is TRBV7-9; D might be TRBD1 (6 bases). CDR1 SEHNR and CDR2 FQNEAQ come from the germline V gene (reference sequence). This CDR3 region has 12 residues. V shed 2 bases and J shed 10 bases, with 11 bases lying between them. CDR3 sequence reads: CASSLTGSSYTF. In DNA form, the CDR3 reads TGTGCCAGCAGCTTAACAGGGTCATCCTACACCTTC.

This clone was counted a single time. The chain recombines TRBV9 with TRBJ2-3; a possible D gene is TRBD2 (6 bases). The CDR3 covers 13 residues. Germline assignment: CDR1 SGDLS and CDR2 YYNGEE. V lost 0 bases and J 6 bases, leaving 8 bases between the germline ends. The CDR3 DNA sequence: TGTGCCAGCAGCGTAGGAGGGAGGGATACGCAGTATTTT. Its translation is CASSVGGRDTQYF.

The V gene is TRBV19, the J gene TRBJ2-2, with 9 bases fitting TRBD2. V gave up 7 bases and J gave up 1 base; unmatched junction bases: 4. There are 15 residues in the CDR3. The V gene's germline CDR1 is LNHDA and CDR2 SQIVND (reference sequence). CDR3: CASIDSGGNTGELFF. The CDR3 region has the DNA TGTGCCAGTATTGATAGCGGGGGGAACACCGGGGAGCTGTTTTTT.

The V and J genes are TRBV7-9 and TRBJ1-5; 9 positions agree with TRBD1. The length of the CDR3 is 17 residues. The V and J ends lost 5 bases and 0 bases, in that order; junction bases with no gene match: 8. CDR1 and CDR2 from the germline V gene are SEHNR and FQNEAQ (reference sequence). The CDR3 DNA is TGTGCCAGCAGCGCCGGTTGGACAGGGGTTAGCAATCAGCCCCAGCATTTT. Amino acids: CASSAGWTGVSNQPQHF.

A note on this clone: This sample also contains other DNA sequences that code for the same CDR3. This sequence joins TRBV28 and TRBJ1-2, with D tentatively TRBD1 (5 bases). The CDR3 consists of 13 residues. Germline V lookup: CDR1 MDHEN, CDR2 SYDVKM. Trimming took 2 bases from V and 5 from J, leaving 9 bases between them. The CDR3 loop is CASSLGQGYGYTF. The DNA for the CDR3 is TGTGCCAGCAGTTTAGGGCAGGGTTATGGCTACACCTTC.

The CDR3 spells CASSSPRDRLYEQYF. DNA of the CDR3: TGTGCCAGCAGCTCACCCCGGGACAGGCTCTACGAGCAGTACTTC. This sequence joins TRBV7-9 and TRBJ2-7, with 8 positions matching TRBD1. CDR1 and CDR2 from the germline V gene are SEHNR and FQNEAQ (reference sequence). The ends lost 4 bases at V and 3 bases at J; junction bases unmatched: 8. This CDR3 contains 15 residues.

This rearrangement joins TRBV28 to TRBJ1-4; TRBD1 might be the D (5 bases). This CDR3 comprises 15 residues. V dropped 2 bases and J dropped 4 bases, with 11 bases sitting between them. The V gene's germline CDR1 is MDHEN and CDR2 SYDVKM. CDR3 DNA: TGTGCCAGCAGTTTAGGACAAACCCTTAATGAAAAACTGTTTTTT. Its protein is CASSLGQTLNEKLFF.

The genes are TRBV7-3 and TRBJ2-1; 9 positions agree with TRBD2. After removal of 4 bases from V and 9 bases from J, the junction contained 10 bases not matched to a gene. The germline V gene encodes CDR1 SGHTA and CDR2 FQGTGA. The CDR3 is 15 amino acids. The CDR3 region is CASSWGAGGPFEQFF. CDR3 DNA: TGTGCCAGCAGCTGGGGAGCGGGAGGCCCCTTTGAGCAGTTCTTC.

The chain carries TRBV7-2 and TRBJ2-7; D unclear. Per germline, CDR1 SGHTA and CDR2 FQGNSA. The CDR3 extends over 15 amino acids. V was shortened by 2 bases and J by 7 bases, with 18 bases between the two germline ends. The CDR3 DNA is TGTGCCAGCAGCTTATCGGTCCGATACCGTAGTGAGCAGTACTTC. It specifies CASSLSVRYRSEQYF.

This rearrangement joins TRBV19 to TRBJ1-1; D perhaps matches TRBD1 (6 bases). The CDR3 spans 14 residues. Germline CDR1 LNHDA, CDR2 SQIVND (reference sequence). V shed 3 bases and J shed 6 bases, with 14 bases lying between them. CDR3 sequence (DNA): TGTGCCAGTAGTATGGACAGTTGGGGGCCTGAAGCTTTCTTT. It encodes CASSMDSWGPEAFF.

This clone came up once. The CDR3 sequence: CASSPGGALETQYF. CDR3 coding DNA: TGTGCCAGCAGCCCCGGGGGGGCCTTAGAGACCCAGTACTTC. The gene calls are TRBV28 and TRBJ2-5; 8 bases agree with TRBD2. The CDR3 totals 14 residues. CDR1 is MDHEN and CDR2 is SYDVKM in the germline V gene. J was trimmed by 4 bases and V by 6 bases; bases with no gene match: 7.

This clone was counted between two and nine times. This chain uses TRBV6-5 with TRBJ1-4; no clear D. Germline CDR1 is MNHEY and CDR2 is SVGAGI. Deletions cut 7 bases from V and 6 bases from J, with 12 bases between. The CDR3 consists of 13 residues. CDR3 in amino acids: CASNQAEDEKLFF. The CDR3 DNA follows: TGTGCCAGCAACCAGGCAGAAGATGAAAAACTGTTTTTT.